The source of this T cell receptor beta chain is a study of Ad26.COV2.S vaccination and SARS-CoV-2 variants. Study-level information: Dosing was one shot or two shots 56 days apart.

Clones were sequenced by immunoSEQ multiplex PCR, and TCRdb holds only the in-frame ones, with some missing. The sample yields some 410,000 clones, over 80% seen once. The CDR3 has 15 amino acids. The germline gives CDR1 MDHEN, CDR2 SYDVKM. V dropped 4 bases and J dropped 4 bases, with 16 bases sitting between them. The sample's treatment: approximately 18 received Ad26.COV2.S at low or high dose, single or two shots; five or six received placebo; per-sample allocation not given. Sample collection was performed on day 63 after the first vaccine or placebo injection. The starting material was peripheral blood, obtained in a trial of Ad26.COV2.S vaccine versus placebo. This chain uses TRBV28 with TRBJ2-5, with D perhaps TRBD2 (6 bases). The receptor comes from a person aged 18-60 years who received the Ad26.COV2.S COVID-19 vaccine or a placebo. In DNA, the CDR3 is TGTGCCAGCAGTTCCAATAGCCAGCGGGTAGAGACCCAGTACTTC. This codes for CASSSNSQRVETQYF.